The T cell receptor (beta chain) under discussion was sequenced for a study of a mutant IDH1 vaccine in newly diagnosed glioma (dated by TCRdb to the early 2020s). Study-level background: Patients received eight vaccinations in weeks 1, 3, 5, 7, 11, 15, 19 and 23, corresponding to visits V03 through V10. Of the roughly 34 treated patients, about 60% were male and approximately 38% were female, and the mean age was approximately 40 years. Longitudinal TCRB deep sequencing was done for fewer than 30 treated patients, wherever samples were available for exploratory analyses. Six visits were used for peripheral blood collection: V03 (baseline), V05, V07, V10, V12 and V13. In the chemotherapy-containing groups, vaccination started alongside temozolomide cycles, whereas in patients who had radiotherapy alone it started 4-6 weeks after radiotherapy. Prior to enrollment, patients had been given standard therapy consisting of radiotherapy alone, temozolomide alone, or radiochemotherapy with temozolomide, with the combination given to most patients. Beyond this particular receptor, the publication reports: Across multiple MHC alleles, vaccine-induced immune responses were seen in 85% to 95% of patients. The authors stated that sample limitations prevented analyses of patient blood samples from being reproduced. PBMC samples for TCRB deep sequencing were selected based on availability. Pseudoprogression seemed to be unrelated to changes in the top peripheral T cell clonotypes found by TCRB sequencing.

The V end loses 3 bases and the J end loses 7 bases, and a stretch of 12 bases separates them. The CDR3 measures 13 amino acids from cysteine to phenylalanine. The entry retains the CDR3 DNA only, 39 bases that are in frame from base 1. The germline V gene encodes CDR1 MGHRA and CDR2 YSYEKL. Points on this clone: Its target antigen remains unknown. Base qualities are missing; no much larger clone stands one base away.

The sample's time point, from its label and the paper: week 5, during vaccination. A 20-mer mutant IDH1 peptide at 300 micrograms in Montanide made up each vaccine dose, which was injected subcutaneously together with topical imiquimod. The donors had newly diagnosed IDH1-mutant astrocytomas of WHO grade 3 or 4 that showed loss of nuclear ATRX. The samples were drawn from NOA16, a multicentre, single-arm, open-label phase I trial in Germany that tested a mutant IDH1 peptide vaccine in humans for the first time. Genomic DNA for TCRB sequencing was extracted from EDTA blood using the DNeasy Blood and Tissue Kit. Preparation of the library involved the immunoSEQ multiplex PCR assay. Rearranged TCR beta chain sequences were amplified using the hsTCRB Kit according to the manufacturer's protocol. An Illumina MiSeq was used to sequence the TCRB libraries. Under the source paper's analysis protocol: The proprietary platform of the kit vendor was used for demultiplexing, trimming and gene mapping. TCRdb carries this immuneACCESS record with in-frame sequences only. Its versions omit some clonotypes, under half of them owing to an unresolved V gene in the studies checked, with the rest unexplained. Clone size and the V and J calls come from that table; the DNA yielded D and trimming. This sample holds 25,000 to 35,000 clones; more than 80% were observed only once. Jointly, the top ten make up 15% to 25% of the sample.

Sample: PBMCs, taken from a glioma patient whose treatment included an IDH1 peptide vaccine. The chain is assembled from TRBV4-1 and TRBJ1-1, with the D segment identity uncertain. This TCR came from a man aged 18 to 30 with glioma. The CDR3 protein sequence reads: CASSQMGGVEAFF. In nucleotides, the sequence is TGCGCCAGCAGCCAGATGGGAGGCGTTGAAGCTTTCTTT.